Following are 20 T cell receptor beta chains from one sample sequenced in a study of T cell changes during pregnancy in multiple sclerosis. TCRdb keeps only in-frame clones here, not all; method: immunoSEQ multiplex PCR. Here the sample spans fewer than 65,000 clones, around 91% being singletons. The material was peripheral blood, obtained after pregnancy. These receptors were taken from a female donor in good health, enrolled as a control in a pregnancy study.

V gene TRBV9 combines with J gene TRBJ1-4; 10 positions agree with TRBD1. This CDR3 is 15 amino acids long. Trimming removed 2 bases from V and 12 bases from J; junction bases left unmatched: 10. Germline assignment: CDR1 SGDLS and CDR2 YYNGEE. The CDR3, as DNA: TGTGCCAGCAGCGTTACGGGACAGGGGTTCAGGGAACTGTTTTTT. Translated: CASSVTGQGFRELFF.

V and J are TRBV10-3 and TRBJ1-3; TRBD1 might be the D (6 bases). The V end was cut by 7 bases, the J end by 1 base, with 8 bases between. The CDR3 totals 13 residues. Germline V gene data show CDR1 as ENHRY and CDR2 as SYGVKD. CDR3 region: CAITDRSGNTIYF. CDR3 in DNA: TGTGCCATCACCGACAGGTCTGGAAACACCATATATTTT.

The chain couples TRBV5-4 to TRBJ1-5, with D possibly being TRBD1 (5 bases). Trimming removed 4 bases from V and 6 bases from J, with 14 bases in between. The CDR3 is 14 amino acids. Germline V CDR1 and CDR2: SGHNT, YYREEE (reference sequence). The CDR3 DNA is TGTGCCAGCAGCCGGTGGGGGGTGGCTCAGCCCCAGCATTTT. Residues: CASSRWGVAQPQHF.

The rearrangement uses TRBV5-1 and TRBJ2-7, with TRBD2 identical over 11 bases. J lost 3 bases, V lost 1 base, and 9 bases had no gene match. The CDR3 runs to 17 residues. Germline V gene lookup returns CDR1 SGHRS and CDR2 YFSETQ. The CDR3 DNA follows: TGCGCCAGCAGCTTGTTCGCGACTAGCGGGGCCAACTACGAGCAGTACTTC. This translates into CASSLFATSGANYEQYF.

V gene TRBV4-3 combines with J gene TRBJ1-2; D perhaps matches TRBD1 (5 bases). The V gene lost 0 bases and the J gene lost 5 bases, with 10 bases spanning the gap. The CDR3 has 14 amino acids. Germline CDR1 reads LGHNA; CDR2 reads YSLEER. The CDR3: CASSQERTTYGYTF. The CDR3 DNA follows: TGCGCCAGCAGCCAAGAGAGGACAACTTATGGCTACACCTTC.

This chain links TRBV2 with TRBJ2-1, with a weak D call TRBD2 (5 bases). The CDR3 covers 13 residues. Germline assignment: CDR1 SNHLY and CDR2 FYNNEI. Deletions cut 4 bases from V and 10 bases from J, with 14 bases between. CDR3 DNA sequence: TGTGCCAGCAGTGCCCGAGGACGGGAAGAGCAGTTCTTC. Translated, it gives CASSARGREEQFF. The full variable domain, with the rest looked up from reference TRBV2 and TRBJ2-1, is EPEVTQTPSHQVTQMGQEVILRCVPISNHLYFYWYRQILGQKVEFLVSFYNNEISEKSEIFDDQFSVERPDGSNFTLKIRSTKLEDSAMYFCASSARGREEQFFGPGTRLTVL.

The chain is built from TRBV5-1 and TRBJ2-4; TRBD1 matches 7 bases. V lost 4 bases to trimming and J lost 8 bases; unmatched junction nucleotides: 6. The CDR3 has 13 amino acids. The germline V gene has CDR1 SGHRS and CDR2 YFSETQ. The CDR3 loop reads CASSLGQSDIQYF. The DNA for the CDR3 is TGCGCCAGCAGCCTGGGACAGTCGGACATTCAGTACTTC.

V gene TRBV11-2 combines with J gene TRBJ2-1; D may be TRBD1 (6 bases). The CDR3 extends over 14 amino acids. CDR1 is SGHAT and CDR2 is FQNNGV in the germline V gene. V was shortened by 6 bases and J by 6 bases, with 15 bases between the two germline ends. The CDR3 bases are TGTGCCAGCAGGGAACAGGGCGGTATCAATGAGCAGTTCTTC. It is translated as CASREQGGINEQFF.

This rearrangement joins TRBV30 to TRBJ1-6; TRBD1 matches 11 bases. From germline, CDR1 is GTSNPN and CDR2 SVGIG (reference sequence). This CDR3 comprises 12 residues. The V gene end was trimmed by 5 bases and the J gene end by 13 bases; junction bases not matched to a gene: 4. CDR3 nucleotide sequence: TGTGCCTGGGGACAGGGGGCTTCGCCCCTCCACTTT. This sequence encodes CAWGQGASPLHF.

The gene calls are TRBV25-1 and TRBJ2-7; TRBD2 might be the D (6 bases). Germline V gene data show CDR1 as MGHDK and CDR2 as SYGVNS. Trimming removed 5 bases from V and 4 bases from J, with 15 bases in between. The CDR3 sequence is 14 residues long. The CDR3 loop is CASSRNGGLYEQYF. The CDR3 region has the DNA TGTGCCAGCAGTCGTAACGGGGGATTGTACGAGCAGTACTTC.

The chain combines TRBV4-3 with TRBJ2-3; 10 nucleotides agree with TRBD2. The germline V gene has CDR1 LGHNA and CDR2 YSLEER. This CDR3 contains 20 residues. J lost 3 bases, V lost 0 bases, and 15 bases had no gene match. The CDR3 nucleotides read TGCGCCAGCAGCCAAGATAGTATGGAGCGGGGGGGCCCTGGGACAGATACGCAGTATTTT. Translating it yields CASSQDSMERGGPGTDTQYF.

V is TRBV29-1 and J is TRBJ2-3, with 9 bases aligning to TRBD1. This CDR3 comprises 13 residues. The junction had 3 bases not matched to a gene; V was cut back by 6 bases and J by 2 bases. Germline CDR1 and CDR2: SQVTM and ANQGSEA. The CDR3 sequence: CSVDRGYTDTQYF. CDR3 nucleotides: TGCAGCGTAGACAGGGGGTACACAGATACGCAGTATTTT.

The DNA of the CDR3 is TGTGCCAGCAGCGCCGGGACAGGGTTGACGACTGAAGCTTTCTTT. It is translated as CASSAGTGLTTEAFF. The gene calls are TRBV9 and TRBJ1-1; 9 nucleotides match TRBD1. This CDR3 contains 15 residues. Trimming cost V 3 bases and J 5 bases; bases outside gene matches: 8. CDR1 is SGDLS and CDR2 is YYNGEE in the germline V gene.

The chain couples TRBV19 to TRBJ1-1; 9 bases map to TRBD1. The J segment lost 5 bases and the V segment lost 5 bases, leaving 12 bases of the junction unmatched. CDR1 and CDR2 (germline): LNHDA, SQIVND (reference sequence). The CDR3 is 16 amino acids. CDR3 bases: TGTGCCAGTAGTCCGAGGGGACAGGGAGGAGAAACTGAAGCTTTCTTT. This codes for CASSPRGQGGETEAFF. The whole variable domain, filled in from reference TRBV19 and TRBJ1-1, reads DGGITQSPKYLFRKEGQNVTLSCEQNLNHDAMYWYRQDPGQGLRLIYYSQIVNDFQKGDIAEGYSVSREKKESFPLTVTSAQKNPTAFYLCASSPRGQGGETEAFFGQGTRLTVV.

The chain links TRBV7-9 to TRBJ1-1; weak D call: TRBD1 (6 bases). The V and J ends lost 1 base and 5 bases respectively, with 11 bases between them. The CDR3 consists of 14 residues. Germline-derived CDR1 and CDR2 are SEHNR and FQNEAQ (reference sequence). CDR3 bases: TGTGCCAGCAGCTTAGTAGGGGGGGGAACTGAAGCTTTCTTT. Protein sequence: CASSLVGGGTEAFF.

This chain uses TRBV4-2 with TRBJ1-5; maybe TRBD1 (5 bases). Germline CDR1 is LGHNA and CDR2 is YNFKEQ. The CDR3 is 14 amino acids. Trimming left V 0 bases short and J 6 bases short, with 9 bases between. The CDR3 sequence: CASSQDGTSQPQHF. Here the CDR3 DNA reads TGTGCCAGCAGCCAAGATGGGACTAGTCAGCCCCAGCATTTT.

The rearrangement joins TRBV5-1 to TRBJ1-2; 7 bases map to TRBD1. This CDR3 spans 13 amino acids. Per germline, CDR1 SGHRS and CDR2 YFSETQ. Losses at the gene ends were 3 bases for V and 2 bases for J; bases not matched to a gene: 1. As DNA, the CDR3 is TGCGCCAGCAGCTCGGGACAGAACTATGGCTACACCTTC. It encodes CASSSGQNYGYTF.

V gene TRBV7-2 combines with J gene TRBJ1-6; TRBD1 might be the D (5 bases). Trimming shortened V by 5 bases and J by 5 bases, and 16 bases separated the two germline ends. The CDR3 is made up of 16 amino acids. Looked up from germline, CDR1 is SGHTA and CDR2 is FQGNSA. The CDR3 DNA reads TGTGCCAGCAGCGCGGAGGGGCCCCTTAATAATTCACCCCTCCACTTT. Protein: CASSAEGPLNNSPLHF.

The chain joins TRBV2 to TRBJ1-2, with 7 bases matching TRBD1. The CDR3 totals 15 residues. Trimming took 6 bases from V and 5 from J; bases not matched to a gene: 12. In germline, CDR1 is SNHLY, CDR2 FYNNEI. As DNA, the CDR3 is TGTGCCAGCAGAGGACAGGTGATCCAGTCTTATGGCTACACCTTC. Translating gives CASRGQVIQSYGYTF.

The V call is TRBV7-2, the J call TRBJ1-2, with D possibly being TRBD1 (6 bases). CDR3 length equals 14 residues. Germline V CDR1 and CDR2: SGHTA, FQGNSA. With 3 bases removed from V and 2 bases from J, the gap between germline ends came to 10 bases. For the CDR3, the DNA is TGTGCCAGCAGCTTCTACAGGGAAAACTATGGCTACACCTTC. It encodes CASSFYRENYGYTF.